This entry features one TCR beta chain sequence. The sample's time point: pretreatment peripheral blood. The CDR3 runs 13 residues. CDR1 KGHSH and CDR2 LQKENI come from the germline V gene. Trimming took off 3 bases at V and 7 bases at J, with 12 bases between the two ends. PCRs were each spiked with synthetic TCR analog templates. The repertoire was sequenced with immunoSEQ multiplex PCR; TCRdb's copy has only in-frame clones and lacks some. Among about 72,000 clones listed, about 90% were seen once. The data originate from a study of PD-L1 blockade in urothelial cancer. The chain recombines TRBV18 with TRBJ1-2; a weak D match, TRBD1 (6 bases). This TCR was recovered from a man aged 55 to 70 with urothelial cancer. The sample in question was PBMCs, obtained around atezolizumab (anti-PD-L1) treatment. Here the CDR3 DNA reads TGTGCCAGCTCACCTTCGCCAGGGGCTGGCTACACCTTC. Its translation: CASSPSPGAGYTF.